This is a list of T cell receptor beta chains from one sample in a study of HIV-infected patients and healthy controls. One entry per CDR3 protein results from TCRdb running MiXCR on the 5' RACE reads. The sample includes about 10,000 distinct CDR3 sequences, less than 7% of them seen just once. Sequenced here: blood, sampled during antiretroviral therapy. Receptors were obtained from an adult with HIV infection. The donor label of this sample is uncertain. Each CDR3 is given with its conserved first and last residue. D genes are given only for firm matches. Expanded clones get a size class; other rows say once, few or many, or leave the size out.

TRBV6-5	NA	TRBJ2-2	NA	TGTGCCACCAGGCGGGGATATGACACCGGGGAGCTGTTTTTT	CATRRGYDTGELFF
TRBV5-4	NA	TRBJ2-5	many	TGTGCCAGCAGCGTTCTGGGACTCGATCAAGAGACCCAGTACTTC	CASSVLGLDQETQYF
TRBV6-5	NA	TRBJ2-3	many	TGTGCCAGCAGGGAAGCGGGTCGGGCCACAGATACGCAGTATTTT	CASREAGRATDTQYF
TRBV9	TRBD2	TRBJ2-5	many	TGTGCCAGCAGCGTAGATCCCTCTTCTAGCGGGGGTAGAGAGACCCAGTACTTC	CASSVDPSSSGGRETQYF
TRBV5-6	TRBD1	TRBJ2-1	many	TGTGCCAGCAGCGGACAGGGGGGGTCCTACAATGAGCAGTTCTTC	CASSGQGGSYNEQFF
TRBV30	NA	TRBJ2-3	many	TGTGCCTGGAGAGGGGATACGCAGTATTTT	CAWRGDTQYF
TRBV20-1	NA	TRBJ2-7	medium-sized	TGCAGTGCTGACCGACCGGGAGCCCCTGGGGGCGAGCAGTACTTC	CSADRPGAPGGEQYF
TRBV7-2	NA	TRBJ2-3	many	TGTGCCAGCAGCTTAATTAGCGGAAGCACAGATACGCAGTATTTT	CASSLISGSTDTQYF
TRBV6-5	TRBD1	TRBJ1-4	many	TGTGCCAGCAGTCCCCGACAGGGGCGGCCTGAAAAACTGTTTTTT	CASSPRQGRPEKLFF
TRBV6-5	NA	TRBJ1-4	many	TGTGCCAGCAGACCCTCATGGTGGGGAGGATCCCGCTCTAATGAAAAACTGTTTTTT	CASRPSWWGGSRSNEKLFF
TRBV7-3	TRBD2	TRBJ2-1	many	TGTGCCAGCAGCTTAAGTAGCGGGAGGGCAAATGAGCAGTTCTTC	CASSLSSGRANEQFF
TRBV6-2/TRBV6-3	NA	TRBJ2-6	few	TGTGCCAGCAGCTACACTCTCTCTGGGGCCAACGTCCTGACTTTC	CASSYTLSGANVLTF
TRBV20-1	NA	TRBJ2-7	few	TGCAGTGCTAGAATTCGGGCTTCCTCGGGCGAGCAGTACTTC	CSARIRASSGEQYF
TRBV7-2	NA	TRBJ2-7	many	TGTGCCAGCAGCTTAGGGCAGCCCCCCTACGAGCAGTACTTC	CASSLGQPPYEQYF
TRBV19	NA	TRBJ1-2	many	TGTGCCAGTAGGCCGTCCCGGACAGCCCTTCGCGTCACCTTC	CASRPSRTALRVTF
TRBV5-4	TRBD1	TRBJ1-1	many	TGTGCCAGCAGCGGAAACAGGGGAAAGAACACTGAAGCTTTCTTT	CASSGNRGKNTEAFF
TRBV5-1	TRBD2	TRBJ2-3	many	TGCGCCAGCAGCTTGGGACTAGCGGAAGACACAGATACGCAGTATTTT	CASSLGLAEDTDTQYF
TRBV27	TRBD1	TRBJ1-5	medium-sized	TGTGCCAGCAGGACAGGGCAGCCTAATCAGCCCCAGCATTTT	CASRTGQPNQPQHF
TRBV2	TRBD1	TRBJ1-4	many	TGTGCCAGCAGCCCTCAGGGGGGTAATGAAAAACTGTTTTTT	CASSPQGGNEKLFF
TRBV2	TRBD2	TRBJ2-1	NA	TGTGCCAGCAGCCCCCCGGGACTAGCCTACAATGAGCAGTTCTTC	CASSPPGLAYNEQFF
TRBV29-1	TRBD2	TRBJ2-2	medium-sized	TGCAGCGTTGATTTAGCGGGAGATAACGGGGAGCTGTTTTTT	CSVDLAGDNGELFF
TRBV20-1	NA	TRBJ2-1	many	TGCAGTGCTAGAGCGGGTGGGAGTGAGCAGTTCTTC	CSARAGGSEQFF
TRBV9	NA	TRBJ2-2	many	TGTGCCAGCAGCGTAGTTGACACCGGGGAGCTGTTTTTT	CASSVVDTGELFF
TRBV5-1	NA	TRBJ2-2	many	TGCGCCAGCAGACGTGACGGGGGACCCATCGTCGGGGAGCTGTTTTTT	CASRRDGGPIVGELFF
TRBV10-2	TRBD1	TRBJ2-3	many	TGCGCCAGCAGCCCCGGACAGGGAGGAGCAGATACGCAGTATTTT	CASSPGQGGADTQYF
TRBV7-8	NA	TRBJ2-7	many	TGTGCCGGCGCGCGGAGCTCCTACGAGCAGTACTTC	CAGARSSYEQYF
TRBV21-1	NA	TRBJ2-2	many	TGTGCCAGCAGCAAGAAAACCAGGTCGAACACCGGGGAGCTGTTTTTT	CASSKKTRSNTGELFF
TRBV11-3	TRBD2	TRBJ2-2	many	TGTGCCAGCAGCACCCGGACTAGCGGGGGGGCGGTTCGGACCGGGGAGCTGTTTTTT	CASSTRTSGGAVRTGELFF
TRBV7-2	NA	TRBJ2-1	many	TGTGCCAGCAGCCGGGCCGGCCCCAGCACCAACAATGAGCAGTTCTTC	CASSRAGPSTNNEQFF
TRBV10-3	TRBD2	TRBJ2-1	many	TGTGCCATCAGTGAGACTAGCGGGGGGCGGAATGAGCAGTTCTTC	CAISETSGGRNEQFF
TRBV19	NA	TRBJ2-1	few	TGTGCCAGTAGTATGACCGGGACCTCCTCCTACAATGAGCAGTTCTTC	CASSMTGTSSYNEQFF
TRBV19	TRBD1	TRBJ2-5	many	TGTGCCAGTAGTATCGGACAGGGGATTGAGACCCAGTACTTC	CASSIGQGIETQYF
TRBV9	NA	TRBJ2-3	many	TGTGCCAGCAGCCCCGGTAACTCGGGACCAAGCACAGATACGCAGTATTTT	CASSPGNSGPSTDTQYF
TRBV10-1	NA	TRBJ2-1	NA	TGCGCCAGCAGTGTAGTGCGTTCTAGCCCTCGCGGTGAGCAGTTCTTC	CASSVVRSSPRGEQFF
TRBV7-2	NA	TRBJ1-3	many	TGTGCCAGCAGCCGTGGGCTGGTTTCCACTGGAAACACCATATATTTT	CASSRGLVSTGNTIYF
TRBV27	NA	TRBJ1-1	many	TGTGCCAGCAGTTTATCGGCAAGTCAAAGGGTCACTGAAGCTTTCTTT	CASSLSASQRVTEAFF
TRBV19	TRBD1	TRBJ2-3	NA	TGTGCCAGTAGTCACGACAGGGTCTCAGCCGATACGCAGTATTTT	CASSHDRVSADTQYF
TRBV20-1	TRBD1	TRBJ2-7	many	TGCAGTGCTATTCGGACAGGGGTATACGAGCAGTACTTC	CSAIRTGVYEQYF
TRBV12-3/TRBV12-4	NA	TRBJ2-7	many	TGTGCCAGCAGTTTTGTAATTTACGAGCAGTACTTC	CASSFVIYEQYF
TRBV27	TRBD1	TRBJ2-5	many	TGTGCCAGCAGCCCTACCCAGGGGGCTGGTCTGGAGACCCAGTACTTC	CASSPTQGAGLETQYF
TRBV7-2	NA	TRBJ1-5	many	TGTGCCAGCAGCCCTTACGGACGGAATAGCAATCAGCCCCAGCATTTT	CASSPYGRNSNQPQHF
TRBV6-4	TRBD1	TRBJ1-1	medium-sized	TGTGCCAGCAGTGACTTCCTCCGGGACAGGGGGAAGTCCACGAACACTGAAGCTTTCTTT	CASSDFLRDRGKSTNTEAFF